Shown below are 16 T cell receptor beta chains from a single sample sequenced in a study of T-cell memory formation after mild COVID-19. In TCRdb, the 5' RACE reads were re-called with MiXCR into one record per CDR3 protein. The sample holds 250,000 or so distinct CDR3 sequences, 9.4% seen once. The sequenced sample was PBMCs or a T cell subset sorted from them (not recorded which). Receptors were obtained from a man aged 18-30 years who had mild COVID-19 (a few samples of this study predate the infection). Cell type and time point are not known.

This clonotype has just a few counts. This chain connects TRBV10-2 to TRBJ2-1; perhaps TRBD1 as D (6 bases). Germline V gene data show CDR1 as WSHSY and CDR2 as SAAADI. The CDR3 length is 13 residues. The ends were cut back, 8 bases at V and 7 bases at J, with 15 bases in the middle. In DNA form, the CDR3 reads TGCGCCAGCGCTAGACTGACAGGAAATGAGCAGTTCTTC. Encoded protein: CASARLTGNEQFF.

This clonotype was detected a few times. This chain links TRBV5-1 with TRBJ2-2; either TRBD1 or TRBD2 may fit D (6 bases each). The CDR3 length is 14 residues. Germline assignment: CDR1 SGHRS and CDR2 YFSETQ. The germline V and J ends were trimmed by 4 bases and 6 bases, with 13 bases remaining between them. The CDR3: CASSLPGEAGELFF. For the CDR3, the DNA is TGCGCCAGCAGCCTCCCAGGGGAGGCCGGGGAGCTGTTTTTT.

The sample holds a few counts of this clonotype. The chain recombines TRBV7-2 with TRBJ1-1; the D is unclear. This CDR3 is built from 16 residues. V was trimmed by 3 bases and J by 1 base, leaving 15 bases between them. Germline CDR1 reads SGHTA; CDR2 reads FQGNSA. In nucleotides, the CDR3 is TGTGCCAGCAGCTTTGATCGGGTCGGTCGGAACACTGAAGCTTTCTTT. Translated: CASSFDRVGRNTEAFF.

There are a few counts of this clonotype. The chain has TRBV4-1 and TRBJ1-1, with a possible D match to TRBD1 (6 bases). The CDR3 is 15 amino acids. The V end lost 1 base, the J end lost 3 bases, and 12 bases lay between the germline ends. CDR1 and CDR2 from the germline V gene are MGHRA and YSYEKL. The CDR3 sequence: CASSQARTEYTEAFF. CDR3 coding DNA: TGCGCCAGCAGCCAAGCCAGGACAGAATACACTGAAGCTTTCTTT.

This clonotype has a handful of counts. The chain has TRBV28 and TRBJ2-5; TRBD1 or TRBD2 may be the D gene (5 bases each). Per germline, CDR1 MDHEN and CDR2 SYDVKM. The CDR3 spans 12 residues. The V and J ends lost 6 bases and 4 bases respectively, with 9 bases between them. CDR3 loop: CASRRGRETQYF. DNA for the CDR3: TGTGCCAGCAGGAGGGGACGAGAGACCCAGTACTTC.

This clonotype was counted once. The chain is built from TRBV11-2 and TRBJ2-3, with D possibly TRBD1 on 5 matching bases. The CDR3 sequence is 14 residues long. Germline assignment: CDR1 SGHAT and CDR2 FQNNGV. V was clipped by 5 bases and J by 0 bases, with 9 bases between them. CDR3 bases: TGTGCCAGCAGCAGAAGGACAAGCACAGATACGCAGTATTTT. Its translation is CASSRRTSTDTQYF.

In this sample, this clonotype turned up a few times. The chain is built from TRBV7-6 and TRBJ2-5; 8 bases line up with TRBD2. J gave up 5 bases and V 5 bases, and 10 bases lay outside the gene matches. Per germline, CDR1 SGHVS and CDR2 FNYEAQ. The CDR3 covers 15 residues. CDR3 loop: CASSPGGGGSETQYF. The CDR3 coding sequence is TGTGCCAGCAGCCCGGGGGGGGGAGGTTCCGAGACCCAGTACTTC.

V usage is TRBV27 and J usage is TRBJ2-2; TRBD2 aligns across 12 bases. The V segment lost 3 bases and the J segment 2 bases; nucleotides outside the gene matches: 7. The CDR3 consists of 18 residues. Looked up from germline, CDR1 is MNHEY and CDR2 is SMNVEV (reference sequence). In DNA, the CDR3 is TGTGCCAGCAGTTTCAGACTAGCGGGGGCCGTAAACACCGGGGAGCTGTTTTTT. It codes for CASSFRLAGAVNTGELFF.

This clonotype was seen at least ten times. CDR3: CASSLAQGAYNEQFF. CDR3 sequence (DNA): TGTGCCAGCAGCTTAGCGCAGGGGGCCTACAATGAGCAGTTCTTC. The chain has TRBV7-9 and TRBJ2-1, with 7 nucleotides matching TRBD1. The CDR3 runs to 15 residues. Germline values: CDR1 SEHNR, CDR2 FQNEAQ (reference sequence). J gave up 2 bases and V 0 bases, and 1 base lay outside the gene matches.

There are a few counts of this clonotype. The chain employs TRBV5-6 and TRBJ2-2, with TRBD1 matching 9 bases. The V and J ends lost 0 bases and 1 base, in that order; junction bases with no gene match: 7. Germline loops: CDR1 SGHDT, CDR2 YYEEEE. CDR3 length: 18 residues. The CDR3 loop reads CASSLGFPGQGNTGELFF. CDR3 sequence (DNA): TGTGCCAGCAGCTTGGGCTTCCCGGGACAGGGGAACACCGGGGAGCTGTTTTTT.

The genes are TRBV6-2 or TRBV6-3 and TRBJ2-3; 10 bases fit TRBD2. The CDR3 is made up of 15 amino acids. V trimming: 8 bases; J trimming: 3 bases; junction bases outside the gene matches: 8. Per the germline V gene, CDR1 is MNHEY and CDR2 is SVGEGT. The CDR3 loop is CASLWGTSATDTQYF. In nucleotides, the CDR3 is TGTGCCAGCCTCTGGGGGACTAGCGCAACAGATACGCAGTATTTT.

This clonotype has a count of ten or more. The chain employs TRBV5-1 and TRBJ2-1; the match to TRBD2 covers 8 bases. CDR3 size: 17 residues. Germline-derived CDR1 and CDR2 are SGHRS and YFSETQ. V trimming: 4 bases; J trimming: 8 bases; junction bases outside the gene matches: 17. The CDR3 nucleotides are TGCGCCAGCAGCCCCCTGATTCGGGGGGGGGGCATGGATGAGCAGTTCTTC. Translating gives CASSPLIRGGGMDEQFF.

The CDR3 sequence: CSVPTLAEETQYF. For the CDR3, the DNA is TGCAGCGTTCCCACACTAGCGGAAGAGACCCAGTACTTC. This chain links TRBV29-1 with TRBJ2-5, with 8 bases lining up with TRBD2. CDR1 is SQVTM, CDR2 ANQGSEA, per germline. The ends lost 5 bases at V and 3 bases at J; junction bases unmatched: 5. The CDR3 totals 13 residues.

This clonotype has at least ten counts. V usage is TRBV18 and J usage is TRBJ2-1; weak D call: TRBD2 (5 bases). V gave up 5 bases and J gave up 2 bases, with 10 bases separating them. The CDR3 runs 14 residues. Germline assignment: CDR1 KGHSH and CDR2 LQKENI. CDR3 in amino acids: CASSEATTYNEQFF. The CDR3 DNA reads TGTGCCAGCTCAGAGGCGACTACCTACAATGAGCAGTTCTTC.

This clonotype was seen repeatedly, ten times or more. The CDR3 spells CASGPGQGGWQPQHF. As DNA, the CDR3 is TGCGCCAGCGGACCGGGACAGGGCGGTTGGCAGCCCCAGCATTTT. The chain joins TRBV4-1 to TRBJ1-5; 9 bases align to TRBD1. Germline trimming cut 8 bases from V and 7 bases from J; bases unmatched to any gene: 12. From germline, CDR1 is MGHRA and CDR2 YSYEKL. The CDR3 covers 15 residues.

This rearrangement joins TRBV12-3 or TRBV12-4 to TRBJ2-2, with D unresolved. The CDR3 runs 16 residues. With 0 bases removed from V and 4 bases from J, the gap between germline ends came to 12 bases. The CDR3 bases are TGTGCCAGCAGTTTAGCAGGGCACAGCCCCACCGGGGAGCTGTTTTTT. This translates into CASSLAGHSPTGELFF.